This T cell receptor beta chain was captured in a study of memory CD4+ T cells and cytomegalovirus serostatus. Sequenced by immunoSEQ multiplex PCR; TCRdb stores in-frame clones only, minus some. The sample shows some 52,000 clones, approximately 78% of them seen only once. CDR3 length: 14 residues. The V gene's germline CDR1 is LGHNA and CDR2 YNFKEQ. The V end lost 4 bases, the J end lost 1 base, and 10 bases lay between the germline ends. Broader study findings: Each of approximately 61 CMV-associated TCRbeta sequences occurred in one to five individuals. Suggested: most of the CMV-linked TCR signature lies in CD4+ memory cells.

The sort gate was single viable CD3+CD4+CD8-CD45RO+ cells for memory CD4+ T cells. Positive selection with CD4 microbeads enriched total CD4+ T cells. Only a few counts were recorded for this clone. What it recognizes is unknown. The V and J genes are TRBV4-2 and TRBJ1-1; D ambiguous. The sequenced sample consisted of memory CD4+ T cells from blood. The receptor comes from an adult in good health and CMV-seronegative. CDR3 protein: CASSLEVGNTEAFF. The CDR3, as DNA: TGTGCCAGCAGCCTTGAAGTCGGGAACACTGAAGCTTTCTTT.